This T cell receptor (beta chain) was observed in a study of blood T cells in healthy people across ages. The second PCR ran about 6 to 11 cycles with a sample-barcoded 5' primer and J-beta primers. TCRdb fed the 5' RACE reads into MiXCR, producing one record per CDR3 protein. Of more than 1,400,000 distinct CDR3 sequences listed, 35% to 45% were seen once; the top ten hold less than 8%. Trimming cost V 2 bases and J 1 base, with 13 bases left between them. The CDR3 loop spans 16 amino acids. Germline CDR1 LGHNA, CDR2 YNFKEQ. This clonotype was seen only a few times. This TCR derives from a woman younger than 35 in good health. The sample taken for sequencing was blood. The chain is built from TRBV4-2 and TRBJ2-3; D ambiguous. The CDR3, as DNA: TGTGCCAGCAGCCAAACGAACCTCGCGGGCACAGATACGCAGTATTTT. It is translated as CASSQTNLAGTDTQYF.